Reported below is one T cell receptor beta chain. Its antigen is unidentified. Assay: immunoSEQ multiplex PCR; the TCRdb copy retains only in-frame clones and omits some. The table lists some 56,000 clones, just over 90% of them singletons. The data were taken from a study of cytomegalovirus exposure and HLA in healthy donors. The CDR3 runs 13 residues. Between the trimmed V and J ends, which lost 3 bases and 8 bases, there was a span of 13 bases. Germline loops: CDR1 MDHEN, CDR2 SYDVKM. General study results and limits: The CMV antigen specificity of a few CMV-associated chains was confirmed through in vitro analysis. First-cohort TCR clusters tended to co-occur in the 120 or so validation repertoires, a later analysis found. A list of more than 150 TCR beta chains associated with cytomegalovirus was given.

The receptor was derived from a man younger than 30 in good health and CMV-seronegative. The chain joins TRBV28 to TRBJ1-2; D possibly corresponds to TRBD1 (6 bases). The sequenced sample consisted of PBMCs. The CDR3 DNA is TGTGCCAGCAGTTTCCGCTACAGGGAGGGCTACACCTTC. Protein product: CASSFRYREGYTF.